Only a few counts were recorded for the clone carrying this T cell receptor beta chain. Its antigen is undetermined. These data are taken from a study of metastatic and nonmetastatic thyroid tumors. Turning to the study itself: Across peripheral blood and tumor or nodule tissue samples taken from malignant and benign thyroid patients, the repertoires were compared with one another. General study findings and limits: Significantly higher TCR beta diversity was reportedly seen in malignant thyroid tumors than benign nodules, in blood and tumor.

Authors' methods: Clinicopathological groups differed in CDR3, with these differences serving to build a distant-metastasis classifier for papillary thyroid cancer. TCRdb recomputed clones from the PCR reads via MiXCR. The V and J calls come from TCRdb's annotation, not from the publication. The data hold approximately 70,000 clones, with less than 20% observed a single time. This CDR3 region has 13 residues. Germline V gives CDR1 GTSNPN, CDR2 SVGIG (reference sequence). V was clipped by 4 bases and J by 7 bases; unmatched bases: 6. Until they underwent thyroid surgery, no patient had received any treatment.

V gene TRBV30 combines with J gene TRBJ1-4; 7 nucleotides match TRBD1. The clonotype originates from a female donor with papillary thyroid cancer or a benign thyroid nodule (not recorded which). Some clones in this sample may be carry-over from other donors' samples. The sequenced material came from blood. This CDR3 reads CAWKQGVSEKLFF. For the CDR3, the DNA is TGTGCCTGGAAGCAGGGGGTCTCTGAAAAACTGTTTTTT.